This TCR beta chain was identified during a study of a mutant IDH1 vaccine in newly diagnosed glioma. Time point specified: week 23, last vaccination. Doses comprised 300 ug of mutant IDH1 20-mer peptide each, plus topical imiquimod. Germline-derived CDR1 and CDR2 are MDHEN and SYDVKM. CDR3 size: 16 residues. The ends were cut back, 2 bases at V and 3 bases at J, with 16 bases in the middle. Comments on this clone: Antigen specificity is unknown.

Some clones are missing from TCRdb's copy, which holds only in-frame ones; the method was immunoSEQ multiplex PCR. The sample contains about 82,000 clones, 70% to 90% of which appear only once. This chain uses TRBV28 with TRBJ1-2, with a weak D call TRBD1 (5 bases). The specimen was PBMCs, collected from a glioma patient whose treatment included an IDH1 peptide vaccine. The TCR comes from a man under 40 with glioma. Some clones in this sample may be carry-over from other donors' samples. CDR3: CASSLVAKSRDYGYTF. DNA for the CDR3: TGTGCCAGCAGTTTAGTAGCAAAGAGCAGGGACTATGGCTACACCTTC.